Listed below are T cell receptor beta chains from one sample, sequenced in a study of neoadjuvant anti-PD-1 for oral cavity cancer. This table comes from immunoSEQ multiplex PCR, and its TCRdb copy is limited to in-frame clones, with some not included. The data hold about 12,000 clones, with roughly two thirds observed a single time. Sequenced here: PBMCs, sampled after nivolumab (anti-PD-1) treatment. These receptors were taken from a person between 35 and 79 years old with oral cavity squamous cell carcinoma. Each CDR3 is given with its conserved first and last residue. A D gene is named only where the DNA matches it firmly. Clone size appears in some rows only: once, few, many, or a class for an expanded clone.

clone size: few
V gene: TRBV5-8
D gene: TRBD1
J gene: TRBJ2-5
CDR3 DNA: TGTGCCAGCAGCCCGGACCTGACAGGGAGAGAGACCCAGTACTTC
CDR3 protein: CASSPDLTGRETQYF

clone size: -
V gene: TRBV10-3
D gene: -
J gene: TRBJ2-2
CDR3 DNA: TGTGCCATCAGCCCCGGGACATCCAACACCGGGGAGCTGTTTTTT
CDR3 protein: CAISPGTSNTGELFF

clone size: -
V gene: TRBV5-4
D gene: TRBD2
J gene: TRBJ2-1
CDR3 DNA: TGTGCCAGCACCTCTAGCGGGGGGGTCTACAATGAGCAGTTCTTC
CDR3 protein: CASTSSGGVYNEQFF

clone size: few
V gene: TRBV5-5
D gene: -
J gene: TRBJ2-7
CDR3 DNA: TGTGCCAGCAGCTTGGCCGGGCAGACTTACGAGCAGTACTTC
CDR3 protein: CASSLAGQTYEQYF

clone size: -
V gene: TRBV25-1
D gene: TRBD2
J gene: TRBJ2-1
CDR3 DNA: TGTGCCAGCAGTGAAAGTGTGAGAGCGGGGGGCTACAATGAGCAGTTCTTC
CDR3 protein: CASSESVRAGGYNEQFF

clone size: -
V gene: TRBV2
D gene: -
J gene: TRBJ2-3
CDR3 DNA: TGTGCCAGCAGTGAAGGGGTCGGGGGCACAGATACGCAGTATTTT
CDR3 protein: CASSEGVGGTDTQYF

clone size: -
V gene: TRBV5-4
D gene: TRBD1
J gene: TRBJ1-2
CDR3 DNA: TGTGCCAGCAGCTTGGCAGGGGGGAAAAACTATGGCTACACCTTC
CDR3 protein: CASSLAGGKNYGYTF

clone size: -
V gene: TRBV19
D gene: -
J gene: TRBJ1-5
CDR3 DNA: TGTGCCAGTACGTCCGAGACAGGTTTGGGCAATCAGCCCCAGCATTTT
CDR3 protein: CASTSETGLGNQPQHF

clone size: -
V gene: TRBV7-2
D gene: -
J gene: TRBJ1-5
CDR3 DNA: TGTGCCAGCAGCTTAAACCAGGGGCTGGCCCAGCATTTT
CDR3 protein: CASSLNQGLAQHF

clone size: -
V gene: TRBV5-1
D gene: TRBD2
J gene: TRBJ2-1
CDR3 DNA: TGCGCCAGCAGCTTGGATCTTAGCGGGAGGTTGAACTACAATGAGCAGTTCTTC
CDR3 protein: CASSLDLSGRLNYNEQFF

clone size: few
V gene: TRBV7-3
D gene: TRBD1
J gene: TRBJ2-1
CDR3 DNA: TGTGCCAGCAAACCTGACAGGGTCGGGAATGAGCAGTTCTTC
CDR3 protein: CASKPDRVGNEQFF

clone size: -
V gene: TRBV4-1
D gene: TRBD1
J gene: TRBJ2-1
CDR3 DNA: TGCGCCAGCAGCCAAGTTTATGCTACGGGACAGGGGTCCAATGAGCAGTTCTTC
CDR3 protein: CASSQVYATGQGSNEQFF

clone size: -
V gene: TRBV14
D gene: TRBD1
J gene: TRBJ2-5
CDR3 DNA: TGTGCCAGCAGCCAAGATCGTACGGGACAGGGTATATCGAAGAGGGATCAAGAGACCCAGTACTTC
CDR3 protein: CASSQDRTGQGISKRDQETQYF

clone size: -
V gene: TRBV5-1
D gene: -
J gene: TRBJ1-2
CDR3 DNA: TGCGCCAGCAGCTTTGAGCCCGGTAGGGGACTGGCTAACTATGGCTACACCTTC
CDR3 protein: CASSFEPGRGLANYGYTF

clone size: -
V gene: TRBV19
D gene: -
J gene: TRBJ2-3
CDR3 DNA: TGTGCCAGTAGTATAGGATCGCCATCCAGGGATACGCAGTATTTT
CDR3 protein: CASSIGSPSRDTQYF

clone size: -
V gene: TRBV7-7
D gene: -
J gene: TRBJ2-2
CDR3 DNA: TGTGCTAGCAGCCCCTATGAGGGGGAAACCGGGGAGCTGTTTTTT
CDR3 protein: CASSPYEGETGELFF

clone size: few
V gene: TRBV6-1
D gene: -
J gene: TRBJ1-2
CDR3 DNA: TGTGCCAGCAGTGTGGGGCACGGCTACACCTTC
CDR3 protein: CASSVGHGYTF

clone size: -
V gene: TRBV27
D gene: TRBD2
J gene: TRBJ2-1
CDR3 DNA: TGTGCCAGCCGCCGCGGGAGGAGTAATATCGACAATGAGCAGTTCTTC
CDR3 protein: CASRRGRSNIDNEQFF

clone size: -
V gene: TRBV27
D gene: TRBD2
J gene: TRBJ2-1
CDR3 DNA: TGTGCCAGCAGTTTGGGACTAGCGGGAATACTCGGTGAGCAGTTCTTC
CDR3 protein: CASSLGLAGILGEQFF

clone size: -
V gene: TRBV7-9
D gene: TRBD1
J gene: TRBJ1-4
CDR3 DNA: TGTGCCAGCAGCACCAGGACAGGGGAAGGGGAAAAACTGTTTTTT
CDR3 protein: CASSTRTGEGEKLFF

clone size: -
V gene: TRBV5-5
D gene: -
J gene: TRBJ2-2
CDR3 DNA: TGTGCCAGCAGCCCCCGCGGGACAGCCACCGGGGAGCTGTTTTTT
CDR3 protein: CASSPRGTATGELFF

clone size: once
V gene: TRBV5-6
D gene: -
J gene: TRBJ1-5
CDR3 DNA: TGTGCCAGTCAGGAGCCAGATCAGCCCCAGCATTTT
CDR3 protein: CASQEPDQPQHF

clone size: few
V gene: TRBV5-4
D gene: TRBD1
J gene: TRBJ1-5
CDR3 DNA: TGTGCCAGCAGCGGGGACAGAGAGACGCCCCAGCATTTT
CDR3 protein: CASSGDRETPQHF

clone size: -
V gene: TRBV5-1
D gene: -
J gene: TRBJ2-6
CDR3 DNA: TGCGCCAGCAGCTTGGGGTTGACAGGCGTGGGGGCCAACGTCCTGACTTTC
CDR3 protein: CASSLGLTGVGANVLTF

clone size: -
V gene: TRBV7-9
D gene: TRBD1
J gene: TRBJ2-7
CDR3 DNA: TGTGCCAGCAGCTTAGTTGGCCAGGGGGTCGTGAAGAGCCAGCAGTACTTC
CDR3 protein: CASSLVGQGVVKSQQYF

clone size: -
V gene: TRBV5-1
D gene: TRBD2
J gene: TRBJ2-5
CDR3 DNA: TGCGCCAGCAGCGGCGGACTAGCGAGGGGGACCCAGTACTTC
CDR3 protein: CASSGGLARGTQYF

clone size: -
V gene: TRBV5-4
D gene: -
J gene: TRBJ2-1
CDR3 DNA: TGTGCCAGCAGCTTGACCTGGGGAGTCCACAATGAGCAGTTCTTC
CDR3 protein: CASSLTWGVHNEQFF

clone size: -
V gene: TRBV9
D gene: TRBD1
J gene: TRBJ1-2
CDR3 DNA: TGTGCCAGCAGCGTAGATCGACAGGGATTACACTATGGCTACACCTTC
CDR3 protein: CASSVDRQGLHYGYTF

clone size: -
V gene: TRBV13
D gene: TRBD2
J gene: TRBJ2-2
CDR3 DNA: TGTGCCAGCAGCTTAAGATCCCGAGGAACTAGCGGCAATGGAAGGGCCGGGGAGCTGTTTTTT
CDR3 protein: CASSLRSRGTSGNGRAGELFF

clone size: -
V gene: TRBV7-2
D gene: -
J gene: TRBJ2-2
CDR3 DNA: TGTGCCAGCAGCTTAGTGGCCGGCTCTGGGGAGCTGTTTTTT
CDR3 protein: CASSLVAGSGELFF

clone size: -
V gene: TRBV27
D gene: -
J gene: TRBJ2-1
CDR3 DNA: TGTGCCAGCAGTTTCGCGGGTGGACATTACAATGAGCAGTTCTTC
CDR3 protein: CASSFAGGHYNEQFF

clone size: once
V gene: TRBV29-1
D gene: -
J gene: TRBJ2-7
CDR3 DNA: TGCAGCGTTGTGTCATCGGTCTCCTACGAGCAGTACTTC
CDR3 protein: CSVVSSVSYEQYF

clone size: -
V gene: TRBV9
D gene: TRBD2
J gene: TRBJ2-3
CDR3 DNA: TGTGCCAGCGGACCCCTCGGCGGGGGGGACACAGATACGCAGTATTTT
CDR3 protein: CASGPLGGGDTDTQYF

clone size: few
V gene: TRBV19
D gene: -
J gene: TRBJ1-2
CDR3 DNA: TGTGCCAGTTTCGAACCCAGGGCAACAATCTATGGCTACACCTTC
CDR3 protein: CASFEPRATIYGYTF

clone size: -
V gene: TRBV5-4
D gene: -
J gene: TRBJ1-2
CDR3 DNA: TGTGCCAGCAGCTTAGCGGCTACAGGGAATGTGGGCTATGGCTACACCTTC
CDR3 protein: CASSLAATGNVGYGYTF

clone size: few
V gene: TRBV29-1
D gene: TRBD2
J gene: TRBJ2-4
CDR3 DNA: TGCAGCGTTGAAATGCGGGAGGATGGGTACATTCAGTACTTC
CDR3 protein: CSVEMREDGYIQYF

clone size: -
V gene: TRBV27
D gene: TRBD2
J gene: TRBJ2-1
CDR3 DNA: TGTGCCAGCAGTTCGGGACTAGCTTACAATGAGCAGTTCTTC
CDR3 protein: CASSSGLAYNEQFF